One sample yielded the 29 T cell receptor beta chains listed below, sequenced in a study of T cell clones after liver transplantation (dated by TCRdb to between 2019 and 2020). The library was prepared using the immunoSEQ multiplex PCR assay. What TCRdb holds here is the immuneACCESS table cut down to in-frame rearrangements. Part of the clones is not present; checked against another copy, under half of the missing clones reflect an unresolved V gene, and the others are unexplained. The sample has 15,000 to 20,000 clones on record, 75% to 85% of them singletons. The top ten clonotypes cover under 40% of the sample. The sequencing used CD8+ T cells from blood, collected 48 to 50 months after liver transplant. The origin of the receptors is a human patient who received a liver transplant. Where a transplant has occurred, the graft donor may have supplied some of the T cells.

The chain employs TRBV7-6 and TRBJ1-4; D ambiguous. The germline gives CDR1 SGHVS, CDR2 FNYEAQ. This CDR3 comprises 13 residues. Trimming cost V 5 bases and J 4 bases, with 8 bases left between them. This chain's CDR3 is CASSPQVNEKLFF. DNA for the CDR3: TGTGCCAGCAGCCCGCAGGTTAATGAAAAACTGTTTTTT. Drawing the rest from reference TRBV7-6 and TRBJ1-4, the complete variable domain is GAGVSQSPRYKVTKRGQDVALRCDPISGHVSLYWYRQALGQGPEFLTYFNYEAQQDKSGLPNDRFSAERPEGSISTLTIQRTEQRDSAMYRCASSPQVNEKLFFGSGTQLSVL.

The chain is built from TRBV6-5 and TRBJ1-4, with 7 bases matching TRBD1. The length of the CDR3 is 14 residues. Germline CDR1 is MNHEY and CDR2 is SVGAGI. The trim removed 4 bases at V and 8 bases at J, leaving 7 bases unmatched. In DNA form, the CDR3 reads TGTGCCAGCAGTTTACGGCAGGGGGGGGAAAAACTGTTTTTT. Protein sequence: CASSLRQGGEKLFF.

This clone was seen only a few times. J is TRBJ1-6 and V is TRBV7-9; D might be TRBD1 (6 bases). CDR3 length equals 15 residues. The V end was cut by 4 bases, the J end by 9 bases, with 16 bases between. Germline values: CDR1 SEHNR, CDR2 FQNEAQ (reference sequence). DNA for the CDR3: TGTGCCAGCAGCTCGACGGGACAATTTTCTTCACCCCTCCACTTT. Its protein product is CASSSTGQFSSPLHF.

Comment on this clone: One end of the junction does not line up with germline, which may come from a read error. The rearrangement uses TRBV7-9 and TRBJ1-6, with D unclear. The germline CDR1 and CDR2 sequences are SEHNR and FQNEAQ (reference sequence). The CDR3 has 16 amino acids. The CDR3 DNA reads TGCGCCAGCAGCCAAGAAATGGGGAGGGTCGATTCACCCCTCCACTTT. Translating it yields CASSQEMGRVDSPLHF.

The chain couples TRBV5-4 to TRBJ1-1; TRBD1 might be the D (5 bases). The germline CDR1 and CDR2 sequences are SGHNT and YYREEE (reference sequence). Trimming removed 7 bases from V and 4 bases from J, with 17 bases in between. This CDR3 spans 14 amino acids. The DNA for the CDR3 is TGTGCCAGCGGCCTTGCAGGAGGGGCCACTGAAGCTTTCTTT. Translating gives CASGLAGGATEAFF. Combining the CDR3 with reference TRBV5-4 and TRBJ1-1 gives the whole variable domain ETGVTQSPTHLIKTRGQQVTLRCSSQSGHNTVSWYQQALGQGPQFIFQYYREEENGRGNFPPRFSGLQFPNYSSELNVNALELDDSALYLCASGLAGGATEAFFGQGTRLTVV.

This clone was detected only once. The chain recombines TRBV30 with TRBJ2-7; D might be TRBD2 (5 bases). The ends were cut back, 5 bases at V and 4 bases at J, with 12 bases in the middle. Germline values: CDR1 GTSNPN, CDR2 SVGIG (reference sequence). The CDR3 extends over 12 amino acids. CDR3 amino acids: CAWGLIGYEQYF. The CDR3 DNA is TGTGCCTGGGGACTTATCGGGTACGAGCAGTACTTC.

This chain joins TRBV11-2 and TRBJ2-7; D not certain. The V and J ends lost 5 bases and 6 bases respectively, with 14 bases between them. Germline CDR1 is SGHAT and CDR2 is FQNNGV. The CDR3 totals 13 residues. CDR3 region: CASSLSYPPEQYF. In DNA, the CDR3 is TGTGCCAGCAGCCTGTCTTATCCCCCCGAGCAGTACTTC.

This clone appeared a few times. The CDR3 DNA follows: TGTGCCAGCAGCCAAGCCTCCCAGGTTAGGACCGAGCGCGAGCAGTACTTC. This encodes CASSQASQVRTEREQYF. The chain combines TRBV4-2 with TRBJ2-7; no clear D gene. The CDR3 consists of 17 residues. Germline CDR1 reads LGHNA; CDR2 reads YNFKEQ. The V end lost 1 base, the J end lost 6 bases, and 22 bases lay between the germline ends.

The CDR3 loop reads CASSLDFGAGEQYF. CDR3 sequence (DNA): TGTGCCAGCAGCTTAGACTTCGGGGCCGGGGAGCAGTACTTC. V gene TRBV7-9 combines with J gene TRBJ2-7, with D perhaps matching TRBD1 or TRBD2 (5 bases each). The V gene's germline CDR1 is SEHNR and CDR2 FQNEAQ (reference sequence). Trimming cost V 1 base and J 7 bases, with 14 bases left between them. This CDR3 has 14 amino acids.

This clone was observed a handful of times. The chain couples TRBV7-9 to TRBJ1-2, with a tentative D call TRBD1 (5 bases). Trimming shortened V by 4 bases and J by 8 bases, and 14 bases separated the two germline ends. Germline V gene sequence: CDR1 SEHNR, CDR2 FQNEAQ (reference sequence). The CDR3 is 13 residues long. In nucleotides, the CDR3 is TGTGCCAGCAGCTACGTCTCAGGGATGGGCTACACCTTC. The encoded protein is CASSYVSGMGYTF.

There are a few counts of this clone. The V gene is TRBV15, the J gene TRBJ2-7; D possibly uses TRBD1 or TRBD2 (5 bases each). The length of the CDR3 is 13 residues. Germline V gives CDR1 LNHNV, CDR2 YYDKDF (reference sequence). The V end was cut by 3 bases, the J end by 2 bases, with 8 bases between. CDR3 in DNA: TGTGCCACCAGCAGGGGACGGCCCTACGAGCAGTACTTC. Protein product: CATSRGRPYEQYF.

This clone was detected once. CDR3 nucleotide sequence: TGCGCCAGCAAGAATTGGGGACAGGGGGCCGAGCAGTACTTC. Translation: CASKNWGQGAEQYF. The chain joins TRBV10-1 to TRBJ2-7; the match to TRBD1 covers 12 bases. V trimming: 7 bases; J trimming: 6 bases; junction bases outside the gene matches: 7. The CDR3 covers 14 residues. CDR1 and CDR2 from the germline V gene are WNHNN and SYGVQD (reference sequence).

The chain employs TRBV19 and TRBJ1-5; tentatively, D is TRBD1 (5 bases). Germline V gene lookup returns CDR1 LNHDA and CDR2 SQIVND (reference sequence). The CDR3 sequence is 16 residues long. V shed 0 bases and J shed 7 bases, with 16 bases lying between them. The CDR3 region has the DNA TGTGCCAGTAGTATAGATCTAGGGGAAGGGAAACAGCCCCAGCATTTT. This encodes CASSIDLGEGKQPQHF. The variable domain in full, completed from reference TRBV19 and TRBJ1-5, reads DGGITQSPKYLFRKEGQNVTLSCEQNLNHDAMYWYRQDPGQGLRLIYYSQIVNDFQKGDIAEGYSVSREKKESFPLTVTSAQKNPTAFYLCASSIDLGEGKQPQHFGDGTRLSIL.

This clone has just one count. V usage is TRBV6-5 and J usage is TRBJ2-7; no firm D call. The CDR3 is made up of 13 amino acids. The V gene lost 2 bases and the J gene lost 2 bases, with 7 bases spanning the gap. Germline loops: CDR1 MNHEY, CDR2 SVGAGI. In DNA, the CDR3 is TGTGCCAGCAGTTACAGGCTCGCCTACGAGCAGTACTTC. Encoded protein: CASSYRLAYEQYF.

The V gene is TRBV7-2, the J gene TRBJ1-2; the D is unclear. CDR1 and CDR2 (germline): SGHTA, FQGNSA. V was pared by 1 base and J by 4 bases, with 7 bases between. The CDR3 covers 13 residues. The CDR3 protein is CASSLESTYGYTF. CDR3 in DNA: TGTGCCAGCAGCTTAGAGTCAACCTATGGCTACACCTTC.

The V gene is TRBV4-3, the J gene TRBJ2-5; D unclear. The germline CDR1 and CDR2 sequences are LGHNA and YSLEER. The CDR3 has 15 amino acids. V was cut by 0 bases and J by 1 base, with 9 bases left in between. The chain's CDR3 is CASSQDLASQETQYF. DNA of the CDR3: TGCGCCAGCAGCCAAGATTTGGCTAGCCAAGAGACCCAGTACTTC.

The chain joins TRBV7-6 to TRBJ1-3; D gene unclear. The CDR3 consists of 15 residues. V dropped 5 bases and J dropped 4 bases, with 15 bases sitting between them. CDR1 is SGHVS, CDR2 FNYEAQ, per germline. Here the CDR3 reads CASSPGRPTGNTIYF. CDR3 DNA: TGTGCCAGCAGCCCCGGGCGACCAACGGGAAACACCATATATTTT.

The chain couples TRBV19 to TRBJ2-1; D gene unclear. The CDR3 consists of 12 residues. Between the trimmed V and J ends, which lost 3 bases and 8 bases, there was a span of 8 bases. Germline V gives CDR1 LNHDA, CDR2 SQIVND (reference sequence). In DNA, the CDR3 is TGTGCCAGTAGTATGGGCGCGGATGAGCAGTTCTTC. Translation gives CASSMGADEQFF.

The J gene is TRBJ2-7, the V gene TRBV2; the D gene is possibly TRBD1 (5 bases). V was trimmed by 6 bases and J by 2 bases, leaving 11 bases between them. CDR3 size: 13 residues. CDR1 is SNHLY and CDR2 is FYNNEI in the germline V gene. The CDR3, as DNA: TGTGCCAGCAGCTCCTCAGGGACCTACGAGCAGTACTTC. Its translation is CASSSSGTYEQYF.

CDR3 sequence: CAISESNQRETYEQYF. The CDR3 DNA reads TGTGCCATCAGTGAGTCGAACCAGCGGGAGACCTACGAGCAGTACTTC. The chain recombines TRBV10-3 with TRBJ2-7; 8 bases fit TRBD2. Germline-derived CDR1 and CDR2 are ENHRY and SYGVKD. This CDR3 region has 16 residues. Losses at the gene ends were 0 bases for V and 2 bases for J; bases not matched to a gene: 6.

J is TRBJ1-3 and V is TRBV4-3; TRBD1 is a possible D gene (5 bases). V shed 0 bases and J shed 8 bases, with 17 bases lying between them. Germline CDR1 and CDR2: LGHNA and YSLEER. CDR3 length: 16 amino acids. This chain's CDR3 is CASSQDGGRDRDTIYF. CDR3 bases: TGCGCCAGCAGCCAAGATGGTGGCAGGGATAGAGACACCATATATTTT.

This clone has only a few counts. V usage is TRBV5-1 and J usage is TRBJ2-7; the D gene is possibly TRBD1 (6 bases). The germline V and J ends were trimmed by 4 bases and 0 bases, with 14 bases remaining between them. This CDR3 has 15 amino acids. Germline-derived CDR1 and CDR2 are SGHRS and YFSETQ. The CDR3 region is CASSQDRGSSYEQYF. For the CDR3, the DNA is TGCGCCAGCAGCCAAGATAGGGGGAGCTCCTACGAGCAGTACTTC.

To note about this clone: It differs at one base from a far larger clone, so likely a read error. Other DNA sequences in the same sample also yield this CDR3. The J gene is TRBJ2-2, the V gene TRBV5-4; D not certain. Trimming took 4 bases from V and 7 from J, leaving 11 bases between them. The CDR3 is made up of 13 amino acids. Germline loops: CDR1 SGHNT, CDR2 YYREEE (reference sequence). This chain's CDR3 is CASSLLGLGELFF. Here the CDR3 DNA reads TGTGCCAGCAGCCTTCTAGGCCTCGGGGAGCTGTTTTTT.

The chain recombines TRBV2 with TRBJ1-6; no clear D gene. In germline, CDR1 is SNHLY, CDR2 FYNNEI. The V end was cut by 7 bases, the J end by 6 bases, with 16 bases between. The CDR3 has 15 amino acids. In DNA, the CDR3 is TGTGCCAGCATCCAAAAGGGATTCTCTAATTCACCCCTCCACTTT. This translates into CASIQKGFSNSPLHF.

The chain employs TRBV6-6 and TRBJ2-5; D ambiguous. V gave up 1 base and J gave up 7 bases, with 4 bases separating them. Germline V gene sequence: CDR1 MNHNY, CDR2 SVGAGI (reference sequence). CDR3 length equals 11 residues. In nucleotides, the CDR3 is TGTGCCAGCAGTTACTGGGCGACCCAGTACTTC. Residues: CASSYWATQYF.

This chain connects TRBV4-3 to TRBJ2-5; no clear D. CDR3 size: 15 residues. V was cut by 3 bases and J by 0 bases, with 11 bases left in between. Germline V gene data show CDR1 as LGHNA and CDR2 as YSLEER. CDR3 DNA sequence: TGCGCCAGCAGCCACACTATCGACTACCAAGAGACCCAGTACTTC. Translated, it gives CASSHTIDYQETQYF.

The rearrangement uses TRBV2 and TRBJ1-4; D not certain. V was cut by 3 bases and J by 5 bases, with 13 bases left in between. The germline CDR1 and CDR2 sequences are SNHLY and FYNNEI. The CDR3 runs 15 residues. The CDR3 loop is CASSDLNSLNEKLFF. DNA for the CDR3: TGTGCCAGCAGTGATTTAAACAGTTTAAATGAAAAACTGTTTTTT.

The rearrangement links TRBV15 to TRBJ2-6; tentative D call: TRBD1 (5 bases). CDR1 is LNHNV and CDR2 is YYDKDF in the germline V gene (reference sequence). V gave up 3 bases and J gave up 0 bases, with 9 bases separating them. CDR3 size: 16 residues. The CDR3 loop reads CATSSTGYSGANVLTF. The CDR3 nucleotides read TGTGCCACCAGCAGTACAGGCTACTCTGGGGCCAACGTCCTGACTTTC.

With regard to this clone: One junction end does not reproduce the germline sequence, and a read error may be involved. The chain joins TRBV27 to TRBJ2-1; D remains unclear. CDR1 MNHEY and CDR2 SMNVEV come from the germline V gene (reference sequence). This CDR3 region has 13 residues. For the CDR3, the DNA is TGTGCCACCAGTTACGGAGTTGGGAATGAGCAGTTCTTC. Translation gives CATSYGVGNEQFF.